Below, 26 T cell receptor beta chains from the same sample are listed, as sequenced in a study of T cell repertoires in cytomegalovirus infection. TCRdb re-derived calls from the reads in MiXCR, one entry per CDR3 protein. The data contain roughly 340,000 distinct CDR3 sequences, approximately 32% of them singletons. These receptors' antigens are unknown. The material sequenced was cultured PBMCs, taken from culture after CMV antigen stimulation. The receptors shown here come from a human donor in good health (CMV status not recorded). Some clones in this sample may be carry-over from other donors' samples.

This clonotype was detected ten times or more. V and J are TRBV7-2 and TRBJ1-1; D call uncertain. The CDR3 is made up of 13 amino acids. Looked up from germline, CDR1 is SGHTA and CDR2 is FQGNSA. Trimming stripped 5 bases from V and 9 bases from J, with 16 bases between. The CDR3 DNA reads TGTGCCAGCAGCCAAGACGGGTCGACACAAGCTTTCTTT. Protein sequence: CASSQDGSTQAFF.

This chain uses TRBV7-9 with TRBJ2-2; 14 bases match TRBD2. The CDR3 has 14 amino acids. The germline V gene has CDR1 SEHNR and CDR2 FQNEAQ (reference sequence). DNA for the CDR3: TGTGCTGGACTAGCGGGGGGTTACACCGGGGAGCTGTTTTTT. Translating it yields CAGLAGGYTGELFF.

This clonotype was seen at least ten times. The gene calls are TRBV7-6 and TRBJ1-5; D gene ambiguous. Trimming pared 0 bases from V and 0 bases from J, leaving 6 bases between. The CDR3 is 15 residues long. CDR1 and CDR2 (germline): SGHVS, FNYEAQ. The CDR3: CASSLAVDSNQPQHF. The CDR3 nucleotides are TGTGCCAGCAGCTTAGCAGTTGATAGCAATCAGCCCCAGCATTTT.

The gene calls are TRBV7-2 and TRBJ2-1; TRBD2 aligns across 7 bases. Trimming at V came to 2 bases and at J to 6 bases, leaving 7 bases not matched to a gene. The germline CDR1 and CDR2 sequences are SGHTA and FQGNSA. The length of the CDR3 is 15 residues. The CDR3, as DNA: TGTGCCAGCAGCTTAAGCGGGGAGCCCGGCAATGAGCAGTTCTTC. Translating gives CASSLSGEPGNEQFF. Full variable domain (rest looked up from reference TRBV7-2 and TRBJ2-1): GAGVSQSPSNKVTEKGKDVELRCDPISGHTALYWYRQSLGQGLEFLIYFQGNSAPDKSGLPSDRFSAERTGGSVSTLTIQRTQQEDSAVYLCASSLSGEPGNEQFFGPGTRLTVL.

The chain employs TRBV18 and TRBJ2-5; unclear D gene. The ends were cut back, 6 bases at V and 2 bases at J, with 7 bases in the middle. This CDR3 is 12 amino acids long. CDR1 and CDR2 (germline): KGHSH, LQKENI. In nucleotides, the CDR3 is TGTGCCAGCTCCTGGGGTCAAGAGACCCAGTACTTC. It encodes CASSWGQETQYF.

The rearrangement uses TRBV15 and TRBJ2-5; D is unclear. The CDR3 sequence is 12 residues long. Looked up from germline, CDR1 is LNHNV and CDR2 is YYDKDF (reference sequence). V lost 0 bases to trimming and J lost 5 bases, with 4 bases between them. This CDR3 is CATSRDLETQYF. CDR3 sequence (DNA): TGTGCCACCAGCAGAGATCTCGAGACCCAGTACTTC.

This clonotype was found a few times. V and J are TRBV18 and TRBJ1-1; D perhaps matches TRBD1 (5 bases). CDR1 is KGHSH, CDR2 LQKENI, per germline. V shed 2 bases and J shed 5 bases, with 15 bases lying between them. CDR3 length: 15 residues. Written as DNA, the CDR3 is TGTGCCAGCTCACCAGGAAGGCAGGGAGGAACTGAAGCTTTCTTT. Protein: CASSPGRQGGTEAFF.

J is TRBJ1-2 and V is TRBV18, with TRBD1 matching 7 bases. V was pared by 5 bases and J by 2 bases, with 8 bases of the junction left unmatched. Germline-derived CDR1 and CDR2 are KGHSH and LQKENI. This CDR3 has 15 residues. CDR3 nucleotides: TGTGCCAGCTCATCCCGACAGGGTTTGAACTATGGCTACACCTTC. Translated: CASSSRQGLNYGYTF.

The rearrangement uses TRBV10-3 and TRBJ2-7; perhaps D is TRBD1 or TRBD2 (6 bases each). CDR1 and CDR2 from the germline V gene are ENHRY and SYGVKD. The CDR3 spans 13 residues. The germline V and J ends were trimmed by 11 bases and 0 bases, with 14 bases remaining between them. This chain's CDR3 is CAARDMSSYEQYF. DNA for the CDR3: TGTGCCGCGCGGGACATGAGCTCCTACGAGCAGTACTTC.

The chain carries TRBV7-2 and TRBJ1-5; no firm D call. Trimming cost V 5 bases and J 9 bases, with 17 bases left between them. This CDR3 has 14 residues. Germline CDR1 SGHTA, CDR2 FQGNSA. The CDR3 here is CASSDGSTRGPQHF. CDR3 bases: TGTGCCAGCAGCGATGGGTCGACTCGGGGGCCCCAGCATTTT.

This clonotype was observed many times. The chain carries TRBV7-2 and TRBJ2-5; D might be TRBD1 or TRBD2, each matching 5 bases. The CDR3 is made up of 13 amino acids. Germline CDR1 reads SGHTA; CDR2 reads FQGNSA. The CDR3 nucleotides are TGTGCAGTAGCGCAGGGAATTCAAGAGACCCAGTACTTC. It yields the protein CAVAQGIQETQYF.

This clonotype was detected a few times. CDR3 in amino acids: CSARAGNIQYF. The CDR3 DNA is TGCAGTGCTAGGGCTGGAAACATTCAGTACTTC. The rearrangement joins TRBV20-1 to TRBJ2-4; D remains unclear. The V gene lost 3 bases and the J gene lost 6 bases, with 6 bases spanning the gap. The CDR3 extends over 11 amino acids. The germline V gene has CDR1 DFQATT and CDR2 SNEGSKA (reference sequence).

The chain joins TRBV20-1 to TRBJ2-7, with 8 bases matching TRBD1. This CDR3 contains 14 residues. Trimming cost V 6 bases and J 5 bases; bases outside gene matches: 12. The V gene's germline CDR1 is DFQATT and CDR2 SNEGSKA (reference sequence). In DNA form, the CDR3 reads TGCAGTGCCCCATCAGGACAGGGTAGTAACGAGCAGTACTTC. Its protein product is CSAPSGQGSNEQYF.

As regards this clonotype: The junction does not match germline at one end; this may be a read error. The chain is built from TRBV7-9 and TRBJ2-3; 7 bases are a match to TRBD1. CDR3 length: 14 residues. Germline CDR1 reads SEHNR; CDR2 reads FQNEAQ (reference sequence). The CDR3 sequence is CASRLEGATDTQYF. As DNA, the CDR3 is TGTGCCAGCAGGTTAGAGGGGGCGACAGATACGCAGTATTTT. Full variable domain (rest looked up from reference TRBV7-9 and TRBJ2-3): DTGVSQNPRHKITKRGQNVTFRCDPISEHNRLYWYRQTLGQGPEFLTYFQNEAQLEKSRLLSDRFSAERPKGSFSTLEIQRTEQGDSAMYLCASRLEGATDTQYFGPGTRLTVL.

The J gene is TRBJ1-5, the V gene TRBV5-6, with 7 positions matching TRBD1. The CDR3 spans 16 residues. J lost 0 bases, V lost 4 bases, and 7 bases had no gene match. Germline V gene sequence: CDR1 SGHDT, CDR2 YYEEEE. The DNA for the CDR3 is TGTGCCAGCAGCCTCCGGGACAGACCTAGCAATCAGCCCCAGCATTTT. Its translation: CASSLRDRPSNQPQHF.

V gene TRBV11-2 combines with J gene TRBJ2-1; 9 nucleotides line up with TRBD2. This CDR3 is 15 amino acids long. Unmatched junction bases numbered 6, after V lost 5 bases and J lost 4 bases. Germline CDR1 SGHAT, CDR2 FQNNGV. DNA for the CDR3: TGTGCCAGCAGCCAAAGGCGGGGGGGGTACAATGAGCAGTTCTTC. It specifies CASSQRRGGYNEQFF. The full variable domain, completed using reference TRBV11-2 and TRBJ2-1, is EAGVAQSPRYKIIEKRQSVAFWCNPISGHATLYWYQQILGQGPKLLIQFQNNGVVDDSQLPKDRFSAERLKGVDSTLKIQPAKLEDSAVYLCASSQRRGGYNEQFFGPGTRLTVL.

The chain is built from TRBV19 and TRBJ2-1; D unclear. The CDR3 is 13 residues long. V lost 4 bases, J lost 5 bases, and 9 bases lay in between. Germline V gives CDR1 LNHDA, CDR2 SQIVND (reference sequence). Here the CDR3 reads CASSRQLNNEQFF. The CDR3 DNA reads TGTGCCAGTAGTAGGCAGCTTAACAATGAGCAGTTCTTC.

The chain joins TRBV6-1 to TRBJ2-5; tentatively, D is TRBD1 (5 bases). V lost 0 bases, J lost 5 bases, and 10 bases lay in between. Germline-derived CDR1 and CDR2 are MNHNS and SASEGT. The CDR3 loop spans 14 amino acids. The CDR3 sequence is CASSEALGVETQYF. The CDR3 DNA reads as TGTGCCAGCAGTGAAGCTTTAGGGGTGGAGACCCAGTACTTC.

V is TRBV20-1 and J is TRBJ2-7; 7 nucleotides line up with TRBD2. This CDR3 comprises 15 residues. Germline CDR1 DFQATT, CDR2 SNEGSKA (reference sequence). V was clipped by 3 bases and J by 2 bases; unmatched bases: 10. In DNA, the CDR3 is TGCAGTGCTAGTACCCTAGCTAGCGGCACCTACGAGCAGTACTTC. It encodes CSASTLASGTYEQYF.

CDR3 nucleotide sequence: TGTGCCAGCAGCTTAGGGTTCTGGGCCATGAACACTGAAGCTTTCTTT. Translated, it gives CASSLGFWAMNTEAFF. V and J are TRBV7-2 and TRBJ1-1; D not certain. V shed 1 base and J shed 0 bases, with 12 bases lying between them. Germline loops: CDR1 SGHTA, CDR2 FQGNSA. CDR3 length: 16 amino acids.

This clonotype was seen a handful of times. V gene TRBV27 combines with J gene TRBJ1-1; possibly TRBD1 for D (6 bases). V was cut by 6 bases and J by 0 bases, with 11 bases left in between. Germline CDR1 MNHEY, CDR2 SMNVEV (reference sequence). CDR3 length: 14 residues. The CDR3 loop reads CASRSGVMNTEAFF. The CDR3 bases are TGTGCCAGCAGATCAGGGGTTATGAACACTGAAGCTTTCTTT.

This clonotype appeared many times. The chain links TRBV10-3 to TRBJ1-1; 10 bases align to TRBD1. V shed 5 bases and J 1 base; nucleotides not matched to a gene: 4. The germline V gene has CDR1 ENHRY and CDR2 SYGVKD. The CDR3 is 15 residues long. CDR3 nucleotides: TGTGCCATCAGTCAGGGACAGGGGCGGAACACTGAAGCTTTCTTT. Translation: CAISQGQGRNTEAFF.

This clonotype showed up just a few times. V is TRBV7-4 and J is TRBJ1-4; TRBD1 agrees at 7 bases. The length of the CDR3 is 15 residues. Germline CDR1 and CDR2: SGHVT and SQSDAQ. J gave up 5 bases and V 2 bases, and 5 bases lay outside the gene matches. The CDR3 DNA reads TGTGCCAGCAGCTTATTGACAGGGCAAAATGAAAAACTGTTTTTT. Its protein is CASSLLTGQNEKLFF.

CDR3 sequence reads: CASLRDRAANEQFF. The DNA for the CDR3 is TGTGCCAGCCTCCGGGACAGGGCGGCCAATGAGCAGTTCTTC. The rearrangement uses TRBV19 and TRBJ2-1; 9 bases align to TRBD1. Germline trimming cut 9 bases from V and 6 bases from J; bases unmatched to any gene: 9. The CDR3 has 14 amino acids. Germline lookup yields CDR1 LNHDA and CDR2 SQIVND (reference sequence).

Ten or more counts support this clonotype. The chain recombines TRBV6-1 with TRBJ1-4; D is unresolved. Germline CDR1 reads MNHNS; CDR2 reads SASEGT. With 6 bases removed from V and 7 bases from J, the gap between germline ends came to 21 bases. The length of the CDR3 is 16 residues. The CDR3 bases are TGTGCCAGCAGGAGAGGATGGACGGCACAAGGTGAAAAACTGTTTTTT. Amino acid sequence: CASRRGWTAQGEKLFF.

V usage is TRBV11-2 and J usage is TRBJ2-5; the match to TRBD1 covers 8 bases. V trimming: 1 base; J trimming: 0 bases; junction bases outside the gene matches: 7. The germline gives CDR1 SGHAT, CDR2 FQNNGV. The CDR3 covers 17 residues. The CDR3 region has the DNA TGTGCCAGCAGCTTAGGAGGAGGGGGACAGGACCAAGAGACCCAGTACTTC. This encodes CASSLGGGGQDQETQYF.